This entry lists 16 T cell receptor beta chains sequenced from one sample in a study of T cells after yellow fever vaccination (dated by TCRdb to between 2018 and 2021). Library generation was performed with 5' RACE. The sample was run on an Illumina HiSeq 2500. TCRdb trimmed the raw reads at Q25, called clones with MiXCR and kept productive beta chains. Each record represents a unique CDR3 protein, reported with the most common genes and DNA among its rows. In all, the sample holds approximately 300,000 distinct CDR3 sequences, and 6.8% of those were seen once. The biggest ten clones account for about a sixth of the sample. The treatment or condition label corresponds to: live attenuated yellow fever vaccine strain. Source: PBMCs, taken roughly 45 days after the first yellow fever vaccination. The receptors originated from a man younger than 35 who received the YFV17D yellow fever vaccine.

This clonotype showed up just a few times. The V gene is TRBV4-1, the J gene TRBJ2-5; 9 bases match TRBD2. V shed 4 bases, J shed 4 bases, and the junction held 10 bases outside the gene matches. The germline V gene has CDR1 MGHRA and CDR2 YSYEKL. The CDR3 runs to 16 residues. CDR3 residues: CASSLGGAGGGETQYF. The CDR3 coding sequence is TGCGCCAGCAGCCTCGGGGGAGCGGGGGGAGGAGAGACCCAGTACTTC.

This clonotype has a handful of counts. This sequence joins TRBV6-2 or TRBV6-3 and TRBJ1-1; unclear D gene. The CDR3 contains 12 residues. The V end was cut by 4 bases, the J end by 3 bases, with 6 bases between. The germline V gene has CDR1 MNHEY and CDR2 SVGEGT. The CDR3: CASSWGYTEAFF. In DNA form, the CDR3 reads TGTGCCAGCAGTTGGGGTTACACTGAAGCTTTCTTT.

This clonotype was found a few times. The gene calls are TRBV3-1 and TRBJ2-7; TRBD2 is a possible D gene (6 bases). Per the germline V gene, CDR1 is LGHDT and CDR2 is YNNKEL (reference sequence). The CDR3 consists of 15 residues. The germline V and J ends were trimmed by 5 bases and 2 bases, with 16 bases remaining between them. CDR3 protein: CASSEGLPTTYEQYV. The CDR3 DNA reads TGTGCCAGCAGCGAGGGACTCCCGACCACCTACGAGCAGTACGTC.

This clonotype has a handful of counts. The CDR3 nucleotides are TGTGCCAGCAGCGCAGACATGAACACTGAAGCTTTCTTT. As protein: CASSADMNTEAFF. The gene calls are TRBV7-2 and TRBJ1-1; D ambiguous. Germline V gives CDR1 SGHTA, CDR2 FQGNSA. Between the trimmed V and J ends, which lost 5 bases and 0 bases, there was a span of 7 bases. The CDR3 loop spans 13 amino acids.

The chain combines TRBV5-1 with TRBJ2-1, with 7 bases aligning to TRBD2. CDR3 length: 16 amino acids. Germline CDR1 reads SGHRS; CDR2 reads YFSETQ. The V gene end was trimmed by 3 bases and the J gene end by 1 base; junction bases not matched to a gene: 7. CDR3 coding DNA: TGCGCCAGCAGCTCGAAACGGACTAGTTCCTACAATGAGCAGTTCTTC. Its translation: CASSSKRTSSYNEQFF.

The chain joins TRBV18 to TRBJ1-1; D call uncertain. Trimming pared 3 bases from V and 3 bases from J, leaving 8 bases between. The CDR3 is 13 amino acids. The germline V gene has CDR1 KGHSH and CDR2 LQKENI. The CDR3 DNA reads TGTGCCAGCTCACCGGTAGTGGACACTGAAGCTTTCTTT. This translates into CASSPVVDTEAFF.

The chain couples TRBV5-1 to TRBJ2-7; TRBD1 matches 10 bases. The V gene's germline CDR1 is SGHRS and CDR2 YFSETQ. The CDR3 contains 16 residues. Unmatched junction bases numbered 5, after V lost 1 base and J lost 1 base. CDR3 DNA: TGCGCCAGCAGCTTGTTGATGGGACAGGGGTCCTACGAGCAGTACTTC. Its protein product is CASSLLMGQGSYEQYF. The full variable domain, its missing parts supplied by reference TRBV5-1 and TRBJ2-7, is KAGVTQTPRYLIKTRGQQVTLSCSPISGHRSVSWYQQTPGQGLQFLFEYFSETQRNKGNFPGRFSGRQFSNSRSEMNVSTLELGDSALYLCASSLLMGQGSYEQYFGPGTRLTVT.

This clonotype was observed a few times. DNA for the CDR3: TGTGCCAGCAGTGAATTTGGGTCAACTAACTATGGCTACACCTTC. It translates to CASSEFGSTNYGYTF. The chain has TRBV25-1 and TRBJ1-2; D is undetermined. Per germline, CDR1 MGHDK and CDR2 SYGVNS. V was pared by 1 base and J by 0 bases, with 9 bases between. CDR3 size: 15 residues.

This clonotype was picked up a small number of times. J is TRBJ2-7 and V is TRBV9; TRBD1 matches 10 bases. Germline V gene lookup returns CDR1 SGDLS and CDR2 YYNGEE. V lost 2 bases and J lost 7; bases outside the gene matches: 12. This CDR3 contains 16 residues. Here the CDR3 reads CASSVRGDRGTGEQYF. Here the CDR3 DNA reads TGTGCCAGCAGCGTTAGGGGGGACAGGGGAACAGGGGAGCAGTACTTC.

This clonotype was counted between two and nine times. This chain connects TRBV7-2 to TRBJ2-3, with 9 bases fitting TRBD2. The ends lost 5 bases at V and 4 bases at J; junction bases unmatched: 7. CDR1 is SGHTA, CDR2 FQGNSA, per germline. CDR3 length: 15 residues. The CDR3 sequence is CASSAGLATPDTQYF. The CDR3 coding sequence is TGTGCCAGCAGCGCGGGACTAGCCACCCCAGATACGCAGTATTTT.

The rearrangement joins TRBV11-2 to TRBJ2-7; no clear D gene. Trimming removed 5 bases at V and 2 bases at J, with 13 bases between. The CDR3 sequence is 14 residues long. Per germline, CDR1 SGHAT and CDR2 FQNNGV. CDR3 protein: CASSPRAGTYEQYF. The CDR3 DNA follows: TGTGCCAGCAGCCCACGGGCAGGCACCTACGAGCAGTACTTC.

The chain employs TRBV5-1 and TRBJ2-1; TRBD2 agrees at 8 bases. The V gene's germline CDR1 is SGHRS and CDR2 YFSETQ. V lost 4 bases, J lost 10 bases, and 7 bases stayed unmatched. The CDR3 loop spans 13 amino acids. This CDR3 is CASSIGGAVEQFF. The CDR3 bases are TGCGCCAGCAGCATCGGGGGGGCGGTAGAGCAGTTCTTC.

This clonotype has a count of ten or more. The chain couples TRBV24-1 to TRBJ2-5; D is ambiguous. The V end lost 3 bases, the J end lost 0 bases, and 16 bases lay between the germline ends. The CDR3 consists of 17 residues. Germline V gene sequence: CDR1 KGHDR, CDR2 SFDVKD. The CDR3 is CATSDGSSGSYQETQYF. CDR3 DNA: TGTGCCACCAGTGATGGCTCTTCAGGATCGTACCAAGAGACCCAGTACTTC.

This rearrangement joins TRBV7-2 to TRBJ1-5; the D gene is possibly TRBD1 (5 bases). Germline V lookup: CDR1 SGHTA, CDR2 FQGNSA. Trimming left V 3 bases short and J 7 bases short, with 16 bases between. CDR3 size: 15 residues. The CDR3 bases are TGTGCCAGCAGCTTGCGCCAGGGTGCAGGGCAGCCCCAGCATTTT. It specifies CASSLRQGAGQPQHF.

This chain connects TRBV3-1 to TRBJ2-2; no reliable D call. Germline CDR1 and CDR2: LGHDT and YNNKEL (reference sequence). The CDR3 has 14 residues. Trimming pared 1 base from V and 1 base from J, leaving 4 bases between. CDR3 amino acids: CASSQGWNTGELFF. CDR3 nucleotide sequence: TGTGCCAGCAGCCAAGGTTGGAACACCGGGGAGCTGTTTTTT.

The chain carries TRBV19 and TRBJ2-2, with D perhaps TRBD1 or TRBD2 (6 bases each). Germline values: CDR1 LNHDA, CDR2 SQIVND (reference sequence). V was trimmed by 7 bases and J by 6 bases, leaving 21 bases between them. CDR3 length equals 16 residues. The CDR3 nucleotides read TGTGCCAGTACCCCAGGGCCAGGGGAGGTGGCCGGGGAGCTGTTTTTT. Its translation: CASTPGPGEVAGELFF.